Below are 32 T cell receptor beta chains sequenced from a single sample in a study of cytomegalovirus exposure and HLA in healthy donors. The table came from immunoSEQ multiplex PCR; TCRdb's copy has only in-frame clones and leaves some out. In the table there are 120,000 to 150,000 clones, approximately 87% of which are singletons. The sample comprised PBMCs. All receptors derive from a man aged 18 to 29 in good health and CMV-seronegative.

The V gene is TRBV7-2, the J gene TRBJ1-3; D might be TRBD1 (6 bases). Trimming took 5 bases from V and 1 from J, leaving 21 bases between them. Germline V gene lookup returns CDR1 SGHTA and CDR2 FQGNSA. The CDR3 sequence is 18 residues long. CDR3: CASSRQETGTISGNTIYF. The CDR3 nucleotides are TGTGCCAGCAGCCGCCAGGAGACAGGAACGATTTCTGGAAACACCATATATTTT.

The CDR3 loop reads CASSTQGVKGTEKLFF. The CDR3, as DNA: TGTGCCAGCAGTACCCAGGGGGTAAAGGGGACTGAAAAACTGTTTTTT. The rearrangement links TRBV6-6 to TRBJ1-4; 7 positions agree with TRBD1. The CDR3 totals 16 residues. The V and J ends lost 5 bases and 7 bases, in that order; junction bases with no gene match: 13. Germline V gives CDR1 MNHNY, CDR2 SVGAGI (reference sequence).

The chain combines TRBV29-1 with TRBJ2-1, with TRBD2 identical over 14 bases. This CDR3 is built from 15 residues. CDR1 SQVTM and CDR2 ANQGSEA come from the germline V gene. Trimming took 6 bases from V and 7 from J; bases not matched to a gene: 8. The CDR3 protein is CSVGTSGGVRNEQFF. The DNA of the CDR3 is TGCAGCGTAGGGACTAGCGGGGGAGTTCGAAATGAGCAGTTCTTC.

CDR3 region: CASSEASGGDTGELFF. The CDR3 coding sequence is TGTGCCAGCAGCGAGGCTAGCGGGGGAGACACCGGGGAGCTGTTTTTT. This rearrangement joins TRBV9 to TRBJ2-2; TRBD2 matches at 10 bases. Per germline, CDR1 SGDLS and CDR2 YYNGEE. The CDR3 is 16 amino acids. V was clipped by 3 bases and J by 3 bases; unmatched bases: 5. The complete variable domain, with remaining parts taken from reference TRBV9 and TRBJ2-2, reads DSGVTQTPKHLITATGQRVTLRCSPRSGDLSVYWYQQSLDQGLQFLIQYYNGEERAKGNILERFSAQQFPDLHSELNLSSLELGDSALYFCASSEASGGDTGELFFGEGSRLTVL.

The V gene is TRBV18, the J gene TRBJ1-2; no clear D. CDR1 is KGHSH, CDR2 LQKENI, per germline. V gave up 0 bases and J gave up 7 bases, with 18 bases separating them. The CDR3 has 16 residues. The CDR3 region has the DNA TGTGCCAGCTCACCACCAACATTCAATATGGTGCTTGGCTACACCTTC. This encodes CASSPPTFNMVLGYTF.

This rearrangement joins TRBV5-6 to TRBJ2-1, with 8 bases identical to TRBD1. J lost 4 bases, V lost 4 bases, and 4 bases had no gene match. The CDR3 sequence is 14 residues long. CDR1 and CDR2 (germline): SGHDT, YYEEEE. In DNA form, the CDR3 reads TGTGCCAGCAGCCCGGGACAGGATTACAATGAGCAGTTCTTC. As protein: CASSPGQDYNEQFF. Combining the CDR3 with reference TRBV5-6 and TRBJ2-1 gives the whole variable domain DAGVTQSPTHLIKTRGQQVTLRCSPKSGHDTVSWYQQALGQGPQFIFQYYEEEERQRGNFPDRFSGHQFPNYSSELNVNALLLGDSALYLCASSPGQDYNEQFFGPGTRLTVL.

The rearrangement links TRBV13 to TRBJ1-2; maybe TRBD1 (5 bases). The germline V gene encodes CDR1 PRHDT and CDR2 FYEKMQ (reference sequence). V was clipped by 0 bases and J by 3 bases, with 11 bases between them. CDR3 size: 15 residues. In DNA form, the CDR3 reads TGTGCCAGCAGCTTAGGGCAGGGACTGGACTATGGCTACACCTTC. It encodes CASSLGQGLDYGYTF.

The chain combines TRBV28 with TRBJ2-1; 8 bases agree with TRBD2. The CDR3 runs to 15 residues. The V gene end was trimmed by 8 bases and the J gene end by 5 bases; junction bases not matched to a gene: 11. CDR1 is MDHEN, CDR2 SYDVKM, per germline. The CDR3 DNA reads as TGTGCCAGCGCAAGGACGGGGGGGGCGCACAATGAGCAGTTCTTC. This encodes CASARTGGAHNEQFF.

V is TRBV6-6 and J is TRBJ2-3, with 12 bases matching TRBD2. Trimming at V came to 10 bases and at J to 2 bases, leaving 10 bases not matched to a gene. The CDR3 has 16 residues. Germline CDR1 is MNHNY and CDR2 is SVGAGI (reference sequence). CDR3 sequence: CATTTGTSGFTDTQYF. The CDR3 nucleotides read TGTGCCACCACGACCGGGACTAGCGGGTTCACAGATACGCAGTATTTT.

The rearrangement joins TRBV6-5 to TRBJ1-2; 7 bases are a match to TRBD1. Germline V gene sequence: CDR1 MNHEY, CDR2 SVGAGI. The length of the CDR3 is 12 residues. Trimming took 8 bases from V and 8 from J; bases not matched to a gene: 8. CDR3 DNA sequence: TGTGCCAGCGGCCTCAGGGGGTCGGGCTACACCTTC. Amino acids: CASGLRGSGYTF.

This sequence joins TRBV5-8 and TRBJ2-7, with 10 positions matching TRBD1. The CDR3 has 16 residues. Losses at the gene ends were 3 bases for V and 5 bases for J; bases not matched to a gene: 11. Per the germline V gene, CDR1 is SGHTS and CDR2 is YDEGEE. CDR3 region: CASSSTGTGVRNEQYF. In DNA, the CDR3 is TGTGCCAGCAGCTCGACCGGGACAGGGGTTCGAAACGAGCAGTACTTC.

The genes are TRBV10-2 and TRBJ2-7, with a possible D match to TRBD1 (5 bases). The CDR3 has 11 residues. Germline loops: CDR1 WSHSY, CDR2 SAAADI. V lost 7 bases and J 4 bases, leaving 8 bases between the germline ends. CDR3 DNA: TGCGCCAGCACTACAGGTTACGAGCAGTACTTC. Its translation: CASTTGYEQYF.

This chain joins TRBV5-1 and TRBJ2-1, with TRBD2 matching 10 bases. The germline V gene encodes CDR1 SGHRS and CDR2 YFSETQ. V lost 7 bases, J lost 10 bases, and 14 bases stayed unmatched. This CDR3 contains 15 residues. The DNA for the CDR3 is TGCGCCAGCTCCTCAGCGGGGGGGGCCGGTAGGGAGCAGTTCTTC. Residues: CASSSAGGAGREQFF.

The chain has TRBV28 and TRBJ2-7; a possible D gene is TRBD1 (7 bases). V was shortened by 3 bases and J by 4 bases, with 10 bases between the two germline ends. CDR3 length: 13 amino acids. Germline CDR1 MDHEN, CDR2 SYDVKM. The CDR3: CASSLAGGYEQYF. The CDR3 DNA reads TGTGCCAGCAGTTTGGCAGGGGGGTACGAGCAGTACTTC.

This clone was observed a single time. The chain is built from TRBV5-4 and TRBJ2-3, with TRBD2 matching over 13 bases. The length of the CDR3 is 16 residues. The junction had 4 bases not matched to a gene; V was cut back by 0 bases and J by 6 bases. Germline CDR1 and CDR2: SGHNT and YYREEE (reference sequence). The CDR3 here is CASSLGLAGGADTQYF. The CDR3 nucleotides read TGTGCCAGCAGCTTGGGACTAGCGGGAGGTGCTGATACGCAGTATTTT. Using reference TRBV5-4 and TRBJ2-3 for the parts outside the CDR3, the full variable domain is ETGVTQSPTHLIKTRGQQVTLRCSSQSGHNTVSWYQQALGQGPQFIFQYYREEENGRGNFPPRFSGLQFPNYSSELNVNALELDDSALYLCASSLGLAGGADTQYFGPGTRLTVL.

In its sample, this clone was seen once. The rearrangement joins TRBV5-1 to TRBJ2-3; 10 bases agree with TRBD2. Germline trimming cut 2 bases from V and 6 bases from J; bases unmatched to any gene: 6. The CDR3 contains 15 residues. Germline lookup yields CDR1 SGHRS and CDR2 YFSETQ. CDR3 sequence: CASSLLAGPGDTQYF. The DNA of the CDR3 is TGCGCCAGCAGCTTACTAGCGGGGCCCGGGGATACGCAGTATTTT.

The V call is TRBV7-2, the J call TRBJ2-1; 9 nucleotides align to TRBD2. The V gene's germline CDR1 is SGHTA and CDR2 FQGNSA. This CDR3 region has 16 residues. J lost 8 bases, V lost 6 bases, and 14 bases had no gene match. The CDR3 is CASRPGTLAGNDEQFF. The CDR3 nucleotides are TGTGCCAGCAGACCGGGGACTCTAGCGGGAAACGATGAGCAGTTCTTC.

The V and J genes are TRBV7-9 and TRBJ2-2; tentative D call: TRBD1 (6 bases). There are 18 residues in the CDR3. V was shortened by 5 bases and J by 6 bases, with 25 bases between the two germline ends. Germline V lookup: CDR1 SEHNR, CDR2 FQNEAQ (reference sequence). The CDR3 is CASSPGTSGPARSGELFF. In DNA form, the CDR3 reads TGTGCCAGCAGCCCCGGGACATCGGGGCCCGCGCGGTCCGGGGAGCTGTTTTTT.

The chain recombines TRBV29-1 with TRBJ2-5, with 12 nucleotides matching TRBD2. CDR3 length: 17 residues. Germline values: CDR1 SQVTM, CDR2 ANQGSEA. The J segment lost 4 bases and the V segment lost 3 bases, leaving 12 bases of the junction unmatched. The CDR3 loop reads CSVDPLAGGWTRETQYF. CDR3 bases: TGCAGCGTTGATCCACTAGCGGGAGGATGGACCAGAGAGACCCAGTACTTC.

This chain connects TRBV6-5 to TRBJ1-3, with D maybe TRBD1 (6 bases). Germline V gene sequence: CDR1 MNHEY, CDR2 SVGAGI. V was shortened by 4 bases and J by 4 bases, with 11 bases between the two germline ends. The CDR3 sequence is 14 residues long. The CDR3 region has the DNA TGTGCCAGCAGTTCGCCAGGGGAGGGAAACACCATATATTTT. It encodes CASSSPGEGNTIYF.

In DNA form, the CDR3 reads TGTGCCTGGAGTGTAGGGACAGACTACGAGCAGTACTTC. Translating gives CAWSVGTDYEQYF. The V and J genes are TRBV30 and TRBJ2-7; the match to TRBD1 covers 7 bases. The V and J ends lost 0 bases and 3 bases, in that order; junction bases with no gene match: 2. The CDR3 covers 13 residues. Per germline, CDR1 GTSNPN and CDR2 SVGIG (reference sequence).

V is TRBV28 and J is TRBJ1-5; 7 bases are shared with TRBD1. The CDR3 has 13 residues. Germline CDR1 and CDR2: MDHEN and SYDVKM. V shed 6 bases, J shed 5 bases, and the junction held 4 bases outside the gene matches. CDR3 protein: CASSLQGDQPQHF. The CDR3 coding sequence is TGTGCCAGCAGCTTGCAGGGGGATCAGCCCCAGCATTTT.

The DNA of the CDR3 is TGTGCCAGCAGCTGGACAGCTTACAATGAGCAGTTCTTC. Its protein is CASSWTAYNEQFF. J is TRBJ2-1 and V is TRBV7-2, with D perhaps TRBD1 (6 bases). The germline V and J ends were trimmed by 4 bases and 4 bases, with 8 bases remaining between them. Germline V lookup: CDR1 SGHTA, CDR2 FQGNSA. The CDR3 length is 13 residues.

CDR3 nucleotides: TGTGCCAGCTCACCACCAAGGACTAGCGTCCACAATGAGCAGTTCTTC. Its translation is CASSPPRTSVHNEQFF. The chain carries TRBV18 and TRBJ2-1; 9 bases line up with TRBD2. This CDR3 region has 16 residues. The V gene end was trimmed by 0 bases and the J gene end by 5 bases; junction bases not matched to a gene: 5. Germline values: CDR1 KGHSH, CDR2 LQKENI.

V is TRBV2 and J is TRBJ2-7; a weak D match, TRBD2 (5 bases). V gave up 8 bases and J gave up 2 bases, with 16 bases separating them. This CDR3 region has 14 residues. Germline V gives CDR1 SNHLY, CDR2 FYNNEI. The CDR3 protein is CASRKRVSTYEQYF. The CDR3 DNA reads TGTGCCAGCCGGAAGAGGGTCTCGACCTACGAGCAGTACTTC.

V gene TRBV5-1 combines with J gene TRBJ2-3, with 7 positions matching TRBD1. With 4 bases clipped from V and 6 bases from J, the junction kept 14 bases outside the gene matches. Per the germline V gene, CDR1 is SGHRS and CDR2 is YFSETQ. CDR3 length: 16 residues. The CDR3 sequence is CASSPGTASLGDTQYF. The CDR3 DNA sequence: TGCGCCAGCAGCCCGGGGACAGCTTCGCTGGGTGATACGCAGTATTTT.

The V call is TRBV15, the J call TRBJ1-2, with unresolved D. The V end lost 0 bases, the J end lost 4 bases, and 21 bases lay between the germline ends. Germline CDR1 is LNHNV and CDR2 is YYDKDF (reference sequence). CDR3 length: 18 residues. CDR3 sequence: CATSRDYDTTPVGYGYTF. CDR3 nucleotides: TGTGCCACCAGCAGAGACTACGATACGACTCCGGTTGGCTATGGCTACACCTTC.

This clone was picked up a small number of times. The chain has TRBV5-6 and TRBJ1-1, with D tentatively TRBD1 (6 bases). V was pared by 4 bases and J by 3 bases, with 19 bases between. Germline CDR1 reads SGHDT; CDR2 reads YYEEEE. The CDR3 totals 16 residues. The CDR3 here is CASSNLQDRHYTEAFF. Written as DNA, the CDR3 is TGTGCCAGCAGCAACCTCCAGGACAGACATTACACTGAAGCTTTCTTT.

The rearrangement joins TRBV6-5 to TRBJ2-3, with 7 bases fitting TRBD2. With V trimmed by 4 bases and J by 3 bases, 7 bases remained unmatched. The CDR3 loop spans 15 amino acids. Germline CDR1 is MNHEY and CDR2 is SVGAGI. The CDR3 protein is CASSSRLASTDTQYF. The DNA of the CDR3 is TGTGCCAGCAGTTCCCGACTAGCTAGTACAGATACGCAGTATTTT.

This chain uses TRBV4-2 with TRBJ2-1; 7 positions agree with TRBD1. Germline V lookup: CDR1 LGHNA, CDR2 YNFKEQ. Unmatched junction bases numbered 13, after V lost 0 bases and J lost 8 bases. The CDR3 totals 17 residues. DNA of the CDR3: TGTGCCAGCAGCCAAGATCTTTCACAGGGGCAACGCTATGAGCAGTTCTTC. Its protein is CASSQDLSQGQRYEQFF.

This chain uses TRBV10-3 with TRBJ2-3; TRBD1 matches 9 bases. V trimming: 2 bases; J trimming: 3 bases; junction bases outside the gene matches: 6. Germline V CDR1 and CDR2: ENHRY, SYGVKD. The length of the CDR3 is 16 residues. The CDR3 sequence is CAISEEGTGRTDTQYF. CDR3 nucleotide sequence: TGTGCCATCAGTGAGGAGGGGACAGGGAGGACAGATACGCAGTATTTT.

This chain connects TRBV7-2 to TRBJ2-7, with D perhaps TRBD1 (8 bases). From germline, CDR1 is SGHTA and CDR2 FQGNSA. The CDR3 sequence is 15 residues long. V lost 4 bases to trimming and J lost 2 bases, with 15 bases between them. CDR3 protein: CASSSTGGGPYEQYF. The CDR3 nucleotides are TGTGCCAGCAGCTCCACAGGGGGGGGCCCCTACGAGCAGTACTTC.